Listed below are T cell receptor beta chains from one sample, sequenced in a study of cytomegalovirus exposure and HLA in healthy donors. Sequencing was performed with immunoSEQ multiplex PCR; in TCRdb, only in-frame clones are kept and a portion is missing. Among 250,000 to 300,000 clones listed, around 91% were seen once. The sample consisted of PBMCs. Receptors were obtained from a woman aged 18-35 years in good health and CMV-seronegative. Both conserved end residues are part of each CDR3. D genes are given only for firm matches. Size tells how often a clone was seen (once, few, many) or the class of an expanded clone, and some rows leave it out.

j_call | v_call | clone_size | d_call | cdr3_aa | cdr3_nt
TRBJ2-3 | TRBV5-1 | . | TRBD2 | CASSLAGSGVWTSDSTDTQYF | TGCGCCAGCAGCTTGGCAGGCTCGGGTGTCTGGACTAGCGATAGCACAGATACGCAGTATTTT
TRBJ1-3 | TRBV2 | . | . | CASRPDSSSGNTIYF | TGTGCCAGCAGACCGGACAGCTCCTCTGGAAACACCATATATTTT
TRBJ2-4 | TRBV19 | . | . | CASSYIGGVNIQYF | TGTGCCAGTAGTTATATAGGGGGTGTGAACATTCAGTACTTC
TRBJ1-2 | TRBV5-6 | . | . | CASSTGTRGRGYTF | TGTGCCAGCAGCACCGGGACAAGAGGTCGCGGCTACACCTTC
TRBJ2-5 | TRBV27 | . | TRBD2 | CASSLLRPSGGQETQYF | TGTGCCAGCAGTTTATTACGTCCTAGCGGGGGGCAAGAGACCCAGTACTTC
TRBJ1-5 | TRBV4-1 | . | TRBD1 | CASSQGQGSGNQPQHF | TGCGCCAGCAGCCAGGGACAGGGTTCGGGCAATCAGCCCCAGCATTTT
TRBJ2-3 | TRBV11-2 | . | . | CASSLETGDTQYF | TGTGCCAGCAGCTTAGAGACTGGAGATACGCAGTATTTT
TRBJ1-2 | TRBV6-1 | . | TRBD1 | CASSGGQIANYGYTF | TGTGCCAGCAGTGGGGGACAGATAGCTAACTATGGCTACACCTTC
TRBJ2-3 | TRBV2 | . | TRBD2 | CASNNGGADTQYF | TGTGCCAGCAATAACGGGGGGGCAGATACGCAGTATTTT
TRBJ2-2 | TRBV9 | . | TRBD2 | CASSPGGVRTGELFF | TGTGCCAGCAGCCCCGGGGGGGTACGCACCGGGGAGCTGTTTTTT
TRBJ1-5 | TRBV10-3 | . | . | CAISETFYSNQPQHF | TGTGCCATCAGTGAGACTTTTTATAGCAATCAGCCCCAGCATTTT
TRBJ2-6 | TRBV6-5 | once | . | CASSRSAGANVLTF | TGTGCCAGCAGTCGATCGGCTGGGGCCAACGTCCTGACTTTC
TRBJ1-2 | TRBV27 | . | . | CASSPGGGGYTF | TGTGCCAGCAGTCCCGGGGGTGGTGGCTACACCTTC
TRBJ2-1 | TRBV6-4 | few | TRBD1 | CASSEETGGGNEQFF | TGTGCCAGCAGTGAGGAAACAGGGGGTGGCAATGAGCAGTTCTTC
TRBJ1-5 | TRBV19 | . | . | CASSIYDTYSNQPQHF | TGTGCCAGTAGTATTTATGACACCTATAGCAATCAGCCCCAGCATTTT
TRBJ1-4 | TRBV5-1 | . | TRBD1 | CASSYQTGINEKLFF | TGCGCCAGCAGTTACCAGACAGGGATTAATGAAAAACTGTTTTTT
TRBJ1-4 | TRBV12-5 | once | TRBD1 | CASGLVGDRAWGNEKLFF | TGTGCTAGTGGTTTGGTAGGGGACAGGGCTTGGGGTAATGAAAAACTGTTTTTT
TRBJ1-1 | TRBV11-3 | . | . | CASSLSGYTEAFF | TGTGCCAGCTCATTATCGGGGTACACTGAAGCTTTCTTT
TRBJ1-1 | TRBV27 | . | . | CASSPVGLRVDTEAFF | TGTGCCAGCAGCCCCGTCGGGCTGAGGGTGGACACTGAAGCTTTCTTT
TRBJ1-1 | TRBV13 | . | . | CASSLLQGNTEAFF | TGTGCCAGCAGCTTATTACAGGGGAACACTGAAGCTTTCTTT
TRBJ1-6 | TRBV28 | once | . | CASSPDRPDSPLHF | TGTGCCAGCAGTCCCGACAGGCCGGATTCACCCCTCCACTTT
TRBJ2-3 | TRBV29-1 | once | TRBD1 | CSVEGVSRQGRSTDTQYF | TGCAGCGTTGAAGGGGTATCCCGACAGGGTCGCAGCACAGATACGCAGTATTTT
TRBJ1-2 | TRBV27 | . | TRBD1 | CASRPIQGYSGYTF | TGTGCCAGCAGACCGATACAGGGGTATAGTGGCTACACCTTC
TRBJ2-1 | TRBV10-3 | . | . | CAISLQVTNNEQFF | TGTGCCATCAGCTTACAGGTTACGAACAATGAGCAGTTCTTC
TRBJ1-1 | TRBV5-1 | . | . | CASSLPGNTEAFF | TGCGCCAGCAGCTTGCCAGGGAACACTGAAGCTTTCTTT
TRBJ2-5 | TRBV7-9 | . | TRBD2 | CASSKRTGLAGLGETQYF | TGTGCCAGCAGCAAGAGGACAGGACTAGCGGGGTTAGGAGAGACCCAGTACTTC
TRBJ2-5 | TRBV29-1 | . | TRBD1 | CSVDSTGDRAYVGETQYF | TGCAGCGTTGACTCGACGGGGGACAGGGCCTATGTAGGGGAGACCCAGTACTTC
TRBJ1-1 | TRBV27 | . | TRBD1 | CASSLGPGGYSEAFF | TGTGCCAGCAGCTTAGGTCCAGGGGGGTATTCTGAAGCTTTCTTT
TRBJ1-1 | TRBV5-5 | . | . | CASSQPAVNAEAFF | TGTGCCAGCAGCCAACCTGCAGTCAACGCTGAAGCTTTCTTT
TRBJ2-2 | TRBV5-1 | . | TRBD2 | CASRAGTSVTGELFF | TGCGCCAGCAGGGCCGGGACTAGCGTTACCGGGGAGCTGTTTTTT
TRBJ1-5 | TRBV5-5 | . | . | CASSLGAGAFNQPQHF | TGTGCCAGCAGCTTGGGGGCAGGGGCCTTCAATCAGCCCCAGCATTTT
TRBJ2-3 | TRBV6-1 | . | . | CASSARDFSTDTQYF | TGTGCCAGCAGTGCGCGGGACTTCAGCACAGATACGCAGTATTTT
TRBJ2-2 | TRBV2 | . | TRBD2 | CASSEAHSGGTTGELFF | TGTGCCAGCAGTGAAGCCCATAGCGGGGGGACCACCGGGGAGCTGTTTTTT
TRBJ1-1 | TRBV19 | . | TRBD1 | CASSRQGTVMNTEAFF | TGTGCCAGTAGTAGACAGGGAACCGTTATGAACACTGAAGCTTTCTTT
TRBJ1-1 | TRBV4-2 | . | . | CASSRGGRDTEAFF | TGTGCCAGCAGCCGGGGGGGACGGGACACTGAAGCTTTCTTT
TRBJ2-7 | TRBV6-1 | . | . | CASTGSYEQYF | TGTGCCAGCACGGGATCCTACGAGCAGTACTTC
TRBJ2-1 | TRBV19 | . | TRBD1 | CASSSTGTGVYNEQFF | TGTGCCAGTAGTTCCACCGGGACAGGCGTTTACAATGAGCAGTTCTTC
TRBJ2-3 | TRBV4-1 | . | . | CASSQDFLVRGTDTQYF | TGCGCCAGCAGCCAAGATTTCTTGGTGCGGGGCACAGATACGCAGTATTTT
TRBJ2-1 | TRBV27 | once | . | CASSLGQYNEQFF | TGTGCCAGCAGTTTAGGCCAGTACAATGAGCAGTTCTTC
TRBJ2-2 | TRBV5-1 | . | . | CASSLFQDTGELFF | TGCGCCAGCAGCTTGTTCCAGGACACCGGGGAGCTGTTTTTT
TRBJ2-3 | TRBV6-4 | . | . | CASSEVGGSTDTQYF | TGTGCCAGCAGTGAGGTGGGGGGTAGCACAGATACGCAGTATTTT
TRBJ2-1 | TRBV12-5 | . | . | CASGLGTDNEQFF | TGTGCTAGTGGTTTGGGGACAGACAATGAGCAGTTCTTC
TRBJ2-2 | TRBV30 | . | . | CAWSRAGLDTGELFF | TGTGCCTGGAGTCGCGCGGGGTTGGACACCGGGGAGCTGTTTTTT
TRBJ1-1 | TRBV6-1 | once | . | CASTWTANTEAFF | TGTGCCAGCACCTGGACTGCGAACACTGAAGCTTTCTTT
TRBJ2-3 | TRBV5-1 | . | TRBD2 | CASSLVPSGGGDTQYF | TGCGCCAGCAGCTTGGTTCCTAGCGGGGGCGGAGATACGCAGTATTTT
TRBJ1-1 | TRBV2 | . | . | CASSAMRNTEAFF | TGTGCCAGCAGTGCTATGAGGAACACTGAAGCTTTCTTT
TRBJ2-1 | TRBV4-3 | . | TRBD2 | CASSQDRGLAEYNEQFF | TGCGCCAGCAGCCAAGATCGAGGGCTAGCGGAATACAATGAGCAGTTCTTC
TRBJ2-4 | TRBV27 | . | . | CASSYEGGIQYF | TGTGCCAGCAGTTATGAGGGGGGGATTCAGTACTTC
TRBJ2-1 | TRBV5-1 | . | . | CASSAGTPPYNEQFF | TGCGCCAGCAGCGCCGGGACTCCTCCCTACAATGAGCAGTTCTTC
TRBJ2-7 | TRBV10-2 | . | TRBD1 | CASSATTGAGYEQYF | TGCGCCAGCAGTGCCACGACAGGGGCTGGATACGAGCAGTACTTC
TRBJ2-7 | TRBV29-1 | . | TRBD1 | CSVLPTGSSHEQYF | TGCAGCGTTTTACCGACAGGGTCTTCTCACGAGCAGTACTTC
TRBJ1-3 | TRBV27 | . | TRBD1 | CASSSGQGNTIYF | TGTGCCAGCAGTTCCGGACAGGGGAACACCATATATTTT
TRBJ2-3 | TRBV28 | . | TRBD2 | CAGKEAGDPPDTQYF | TGTGCCGGAAAGGAGGCGGGGGATCCCCCAGATACGCAGTATTTT
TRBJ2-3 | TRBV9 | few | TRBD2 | CASSVGGLHDTQYF | TGTGCCAGCAGCGTAGGGGGACTACACGATACGCAGTATTTT
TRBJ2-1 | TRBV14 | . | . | CASSTSRSYNEQFF | TGTGCCAGCAGCACTAGCAGATCATACAATGAGCAGTTCTTC
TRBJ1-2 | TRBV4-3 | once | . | CASSQGPGTNYGYTF | TGCGCCAGCAGCCAAGGTCCAGGGACTAACTATGGCTACACCTTC
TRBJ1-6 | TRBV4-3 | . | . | CASSQDSTGFRGSPLHF | TGCGCCAGCAGCCAAGATTCTACGGGTTTTAGGGGATCACCCCTCCACTTT